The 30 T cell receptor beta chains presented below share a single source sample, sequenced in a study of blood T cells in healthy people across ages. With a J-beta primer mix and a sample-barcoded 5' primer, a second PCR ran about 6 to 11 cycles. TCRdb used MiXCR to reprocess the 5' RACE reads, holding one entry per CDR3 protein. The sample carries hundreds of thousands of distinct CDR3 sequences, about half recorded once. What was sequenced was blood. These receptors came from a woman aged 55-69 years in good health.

CDR3 DNA: TGTGCCAGCAGTCAAGACCAGGGAGGCGATGAGCAGTTCTTC. The encoded protein is CASSQDQGGDEQFF. The chain couples TRBV25-1 to TRBJ2-1, with D tentatively TRBD2 (6 bases). The germline V and J ends were trimmed by 5 bases and 8 bases, with 16 bases remaining between them. CDR1 and CDR2 from the germline V gene are MGHDK and SYGVNS. This CDR3 is built from 14 residues.

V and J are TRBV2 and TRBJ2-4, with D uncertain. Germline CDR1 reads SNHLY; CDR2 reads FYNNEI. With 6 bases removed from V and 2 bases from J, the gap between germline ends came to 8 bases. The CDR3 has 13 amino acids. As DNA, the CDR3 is TGTGCCAGCAGCGCCAATTCCAAAAACATTCAGTACTTC. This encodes CASSANSKNIQYF.

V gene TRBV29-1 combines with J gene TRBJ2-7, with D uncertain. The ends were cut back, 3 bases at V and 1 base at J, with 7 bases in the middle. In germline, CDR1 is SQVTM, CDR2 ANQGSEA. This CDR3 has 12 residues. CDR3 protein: CSVDTESYEQYF. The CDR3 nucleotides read TGCAGCGTTGATACAGAGTCCTACGAGCAGTACTTC.

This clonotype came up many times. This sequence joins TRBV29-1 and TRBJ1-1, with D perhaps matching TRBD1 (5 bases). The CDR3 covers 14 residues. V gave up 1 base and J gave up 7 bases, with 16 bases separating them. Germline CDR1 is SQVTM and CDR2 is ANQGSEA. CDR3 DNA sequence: TGCAGCGTTGAAGGGGACGGAGTAAGCGGTGAAGCTTTCTTT. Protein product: CSVEGDGVSGEAFF.

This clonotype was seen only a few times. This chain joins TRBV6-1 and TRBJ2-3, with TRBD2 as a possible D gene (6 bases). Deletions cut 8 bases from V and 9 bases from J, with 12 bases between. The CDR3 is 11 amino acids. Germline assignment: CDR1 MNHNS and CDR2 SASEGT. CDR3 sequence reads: CASGGVSTQYF. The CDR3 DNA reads TGTGCCAGCGGCGGGGTGTCGACGCAGTATTTT.

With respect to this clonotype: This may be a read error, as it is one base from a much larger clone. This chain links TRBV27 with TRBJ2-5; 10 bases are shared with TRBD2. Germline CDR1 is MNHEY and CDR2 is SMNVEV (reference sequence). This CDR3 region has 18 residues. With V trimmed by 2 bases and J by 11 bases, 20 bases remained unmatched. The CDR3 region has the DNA TGTGCCAGCAGTTTACTTCGGAGCGGGAGGGCCCTAAGCAATGAGCAGTACTTC. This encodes CASSLLRSGRALSNEQYF.

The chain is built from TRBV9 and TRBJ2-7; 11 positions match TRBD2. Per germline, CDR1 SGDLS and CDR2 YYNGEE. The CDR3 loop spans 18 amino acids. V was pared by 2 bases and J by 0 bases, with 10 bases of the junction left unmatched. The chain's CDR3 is CASSVGTSGRGGSYEQYF. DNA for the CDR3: TGTGCCAGCAGCGTTGGAACTAGCGGGAGAGGGGGCTCCTACGAGCAGTACTTC. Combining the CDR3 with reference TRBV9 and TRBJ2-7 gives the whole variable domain DSGVTQTPKHLITATGQRVTLRCSPRSGDLSVYWYQQSLDQGLQFLIQYYNGEERAKGNILERFSAQQFPDLHSELNLSSLELGDSALYFCASSVGTSGRGGSYEQYFGPGTRLTVT.

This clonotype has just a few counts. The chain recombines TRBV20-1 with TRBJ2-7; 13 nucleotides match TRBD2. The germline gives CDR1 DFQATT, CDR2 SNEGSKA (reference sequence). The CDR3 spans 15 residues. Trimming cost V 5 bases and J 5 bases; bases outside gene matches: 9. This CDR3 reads CSASRLAGGGHEQYF. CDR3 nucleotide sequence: TGCAGTGCTTCGAGACTAGCGGGAGGTGGCCACGAGCAGTACTTC.

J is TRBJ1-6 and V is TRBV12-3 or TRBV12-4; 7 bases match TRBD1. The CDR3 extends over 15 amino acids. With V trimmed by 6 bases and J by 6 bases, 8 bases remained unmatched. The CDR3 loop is CASRGQKNFNSPLHF. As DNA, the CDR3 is TGTGCCAGCAGGGGACAGAAAAACTTTAATTCACCCCTCCACTTT.

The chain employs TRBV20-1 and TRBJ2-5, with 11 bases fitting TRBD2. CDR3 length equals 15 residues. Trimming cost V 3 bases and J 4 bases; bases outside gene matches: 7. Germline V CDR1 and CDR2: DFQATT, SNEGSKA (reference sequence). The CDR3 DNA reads TGCAGTGCTAGTCTACTAGCGGGAGTCGGAGAGACCCAGTACTTC. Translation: CSASLLAGVGETQYF.

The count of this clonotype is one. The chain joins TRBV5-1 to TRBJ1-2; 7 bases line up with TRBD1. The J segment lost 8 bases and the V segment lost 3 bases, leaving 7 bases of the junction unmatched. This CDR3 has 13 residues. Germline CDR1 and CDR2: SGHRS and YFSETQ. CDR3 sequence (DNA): TGCGCCAGCAGCTGGACTACAGGGGACGGCTACACCTTC. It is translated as CASSWTTGDGYTF.

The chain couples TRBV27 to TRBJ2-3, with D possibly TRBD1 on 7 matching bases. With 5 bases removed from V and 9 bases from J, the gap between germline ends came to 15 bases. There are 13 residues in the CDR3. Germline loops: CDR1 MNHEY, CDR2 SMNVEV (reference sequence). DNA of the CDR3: TGTGCCAGCAGTACGGGGGACAGAGCAACGCAGTATTTT. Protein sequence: CASSTGDRATQYF.

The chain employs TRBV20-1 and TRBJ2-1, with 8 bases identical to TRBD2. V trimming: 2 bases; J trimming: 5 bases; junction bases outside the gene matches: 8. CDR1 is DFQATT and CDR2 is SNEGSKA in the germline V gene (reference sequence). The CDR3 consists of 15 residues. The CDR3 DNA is TGCAGTGCTAGAAATCGACTAGCGACGAACAATGAGCAGTTCTTC. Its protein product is CSARNRLATNNEQFF.

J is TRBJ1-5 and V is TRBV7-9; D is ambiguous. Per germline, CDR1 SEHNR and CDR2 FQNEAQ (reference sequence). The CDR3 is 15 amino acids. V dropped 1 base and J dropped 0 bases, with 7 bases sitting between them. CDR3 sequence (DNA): TGTGCCAGCAGCTTAGTGGGAGATAGCAATCAGCCCCAGCATTTT. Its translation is CASSLVGDSNQPQHF. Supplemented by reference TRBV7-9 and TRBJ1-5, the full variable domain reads DTGVSQNPRHKITKRGQNVTFRCDPISEHNRLYWYRQTLGQGPEFLTYFQNEAQLEKSRLLSDRFSAERPKGSFSTLEIQRTEQGDSAMYLCASSLVGDSNQPQHFGDGTRLSIL.

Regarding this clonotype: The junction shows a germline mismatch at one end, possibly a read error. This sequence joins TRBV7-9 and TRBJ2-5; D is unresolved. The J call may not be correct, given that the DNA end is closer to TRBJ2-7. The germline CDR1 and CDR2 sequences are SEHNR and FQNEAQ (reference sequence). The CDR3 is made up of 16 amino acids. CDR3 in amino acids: CTSSLTSQIRRYEQYF. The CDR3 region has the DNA TGTACCAGCAGCTTAACCTCACAGATCAGGCGCTACGAGCAGTACTTC.

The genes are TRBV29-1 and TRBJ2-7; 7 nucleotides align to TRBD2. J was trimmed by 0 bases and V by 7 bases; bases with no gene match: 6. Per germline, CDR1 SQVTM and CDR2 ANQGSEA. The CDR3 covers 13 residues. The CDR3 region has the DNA TGCAGCGCCCAAAGGACTAGCTCCTACGAGCAGTACTTC. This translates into CSAQRTSSYEQYF.

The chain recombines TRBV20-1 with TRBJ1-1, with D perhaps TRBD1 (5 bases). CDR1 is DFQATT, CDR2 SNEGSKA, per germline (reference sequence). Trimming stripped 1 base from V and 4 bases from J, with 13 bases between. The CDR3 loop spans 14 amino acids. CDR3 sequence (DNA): TGCAGTGCTAGAGGGGGCGGGGATGGCACTGAAGCTTTCTTT. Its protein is CSARGGGDGTEAFF.

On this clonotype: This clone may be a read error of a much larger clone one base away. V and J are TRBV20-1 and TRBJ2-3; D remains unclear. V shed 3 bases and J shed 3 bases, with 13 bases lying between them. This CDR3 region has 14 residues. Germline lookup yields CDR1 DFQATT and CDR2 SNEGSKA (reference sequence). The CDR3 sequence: CSARGLWSTDTQYF. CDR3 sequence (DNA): TGCAGTGCTAGGGGGTTGTGGTCTACAGATACGCAGTATTTT.

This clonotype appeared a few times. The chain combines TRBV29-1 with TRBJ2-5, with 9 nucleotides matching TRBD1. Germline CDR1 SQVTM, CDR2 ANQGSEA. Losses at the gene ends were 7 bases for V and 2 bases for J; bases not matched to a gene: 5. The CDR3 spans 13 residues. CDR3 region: CSATGGLQETQYF. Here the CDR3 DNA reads TGCAGCGCCACAGGGGGCTTACAAGAGACCCAGTACTTC.

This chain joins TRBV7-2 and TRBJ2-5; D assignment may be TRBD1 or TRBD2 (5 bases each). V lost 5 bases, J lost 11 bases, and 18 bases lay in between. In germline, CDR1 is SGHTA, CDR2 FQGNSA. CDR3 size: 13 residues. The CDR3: CASSPGTGWGQYF. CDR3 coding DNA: TGTGCCAGCAGCCCAGGAACAGGATGGGGGCAGTACTTC.

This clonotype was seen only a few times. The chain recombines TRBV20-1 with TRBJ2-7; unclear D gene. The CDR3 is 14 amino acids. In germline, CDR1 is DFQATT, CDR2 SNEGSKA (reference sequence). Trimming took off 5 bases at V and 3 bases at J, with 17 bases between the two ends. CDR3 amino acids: CSAQGYQGFYEQYF. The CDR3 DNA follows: TGCAGTGCTCAAGGGTACCAAGGTTTCTACGAGCAGTACTTC.

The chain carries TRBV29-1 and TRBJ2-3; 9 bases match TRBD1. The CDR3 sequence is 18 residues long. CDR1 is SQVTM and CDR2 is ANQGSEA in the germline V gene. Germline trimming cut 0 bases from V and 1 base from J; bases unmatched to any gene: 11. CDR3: CSVEDRNHRGRGTDTQYF. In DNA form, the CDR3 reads TGCAGCGTTGAAGACAGGAACCACAGGGGGCGAGGCACAGATACGCAGTATTTT.

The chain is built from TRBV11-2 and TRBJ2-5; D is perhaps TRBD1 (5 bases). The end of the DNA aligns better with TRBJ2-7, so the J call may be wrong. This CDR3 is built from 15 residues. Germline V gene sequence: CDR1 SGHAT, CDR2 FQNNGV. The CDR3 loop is CASSLQQGLIDEQYF. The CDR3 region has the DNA TGTGCCAGCAGCTTACAGCAGGGCCTTATCGACGAGCAGTACTTC.

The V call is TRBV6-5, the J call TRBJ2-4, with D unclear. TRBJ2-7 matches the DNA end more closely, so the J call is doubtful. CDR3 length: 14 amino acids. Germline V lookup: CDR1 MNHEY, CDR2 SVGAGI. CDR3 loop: CASSYSSTEYEQYF. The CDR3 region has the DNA TGTGCCAGCAGTTACTCGAGTACGGAATACGAGCAGTACTTC.

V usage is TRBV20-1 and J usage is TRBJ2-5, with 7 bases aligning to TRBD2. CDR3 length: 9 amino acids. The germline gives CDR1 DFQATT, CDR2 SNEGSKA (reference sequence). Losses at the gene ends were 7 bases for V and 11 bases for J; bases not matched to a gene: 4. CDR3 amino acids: CSVGREQYF. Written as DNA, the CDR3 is TGCAGTGTGGGGCGGGAGCAGTACTTC.

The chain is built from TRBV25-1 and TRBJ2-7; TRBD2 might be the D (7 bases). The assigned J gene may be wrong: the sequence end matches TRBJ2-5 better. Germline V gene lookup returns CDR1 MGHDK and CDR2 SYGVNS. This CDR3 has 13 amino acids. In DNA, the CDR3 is TGTGCCAGCAGTTATATGGGAGGGGGGACCCAGTACTTC. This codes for CASSYMGGGTQYF.

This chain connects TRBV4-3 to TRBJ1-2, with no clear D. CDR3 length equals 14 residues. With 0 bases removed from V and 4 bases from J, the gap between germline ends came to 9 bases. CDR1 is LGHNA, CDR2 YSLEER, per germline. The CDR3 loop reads CASSQDRISYGYTF. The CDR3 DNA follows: TGCGCCAGCAGCCAAGATAGAATATCCTATGGCTACACCTTC.

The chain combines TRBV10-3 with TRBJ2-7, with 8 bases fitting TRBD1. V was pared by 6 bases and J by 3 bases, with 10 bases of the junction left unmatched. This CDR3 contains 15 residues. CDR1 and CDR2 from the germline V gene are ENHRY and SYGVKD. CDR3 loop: CAIRGGQGGIYEQYF. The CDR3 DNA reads TGTGCCATCAGGGGAGGACAGGGTGGTATCTACGAGCAGTACTTC.

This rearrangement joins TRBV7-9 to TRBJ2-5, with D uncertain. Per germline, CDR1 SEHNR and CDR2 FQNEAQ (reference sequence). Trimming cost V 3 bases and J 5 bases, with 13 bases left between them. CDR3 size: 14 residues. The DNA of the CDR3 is TGTGCCAGCAGCTTCGCGACTGCTGGTGAGACCCAGTACTTC. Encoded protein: CASSFATAGETQYF. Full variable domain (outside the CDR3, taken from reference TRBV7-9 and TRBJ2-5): DTGVSQNPRHKITKRGQNVTFRCDPISEHNRLYWYRQTLGQGPEFLTYFQNEAQLEKSRLLSDRFSAERPKGSFSTLEIQRTEQGDSAMYLCASSFATAGETQYFGPGTRLLVL.

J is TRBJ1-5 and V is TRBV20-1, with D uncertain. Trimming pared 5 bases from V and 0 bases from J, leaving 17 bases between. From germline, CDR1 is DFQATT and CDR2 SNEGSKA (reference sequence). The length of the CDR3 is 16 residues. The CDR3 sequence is CSAREAVESSNQPQHF. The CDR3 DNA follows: TGCAGTGCTCGCGAGGCAGTCGAGTCTAGCAATCAGCCCCAGCATTTT.